This T cell receptor beta chain was captured by sequencing in a study of blood T cell repertoires in COVID-19 (dated by TCRdb to the early 2020s). Regarding the study in general: Samples from collaborators originated in the United States, Italy and Spain and spanned both the acute and convalescent phases of COVID-19. The repertoires were released in a freely available public database intended as a resource for research on the immune response to SARS-CoV-2. The sample metadata nearly always contained a de-identified subject ID, COVID-19 status, age in years and sex. The samples were drawn from the first 160 participants of the ongoing ImmuneRACE study and from 1,254 subjects provided by 6 global collaborators. Where HLA class I and class II types were available, the types were taken from metadata supplied by the sample provider, not from assay-based typing. The material from the prospective study consisted of cDNA or gDNA derived from T cells, B-cell-depleted T cells, or PBMCs. Deeply sampled blood TCRbeta repertoires from subjects exposed to, actively infected with, or recovered from COVID-19 were included in the dataset.

One collaborating source in Seattle enrolled patients during active infection and followed them longitudinally through the course of disease. The collaborating institutions used their own protocols to collect whole blood in K2EDTA tubes. For TCRbeta analysis, collaborators shipped samples as frozen whole blood, isolated PBMCs, or DNA extracted from either of those sample types. TCRbeta CDR3 regions were amplified from genomic DNA using the immunoSEQ Assay, a bias-controlled multiplex PCR. Per the original workflow: Nucleated cell counts per sample were estimated from amplification of reference gene primers within the assay. To quantify the absolute abundance of each unique TCRbeta CDR3 rearrangement, sequence reads were collapsed and filtered. Productive Simpson clonality was computed per sample as the square root of Simpson's diversity index over productive rearrangements. The table comes from immuneACCESS by way of TCRdb, which keeps in-frame sequences with V and J called. Part of the clones is missing from these tables; in studies checked, under half for an unresolved V gene and the rest for unknown reasons. V, J and clone size are those of that table, while D and trimming were read from the DNA. The sample table records over 150,000 clones; 80% to 90% of these occur just once. The ten largest make up around an eighth of the sample.

General study outcomes and caveats: Clinical and demographic metadata were provided uncurated, with the amount varying by source and participant.

Trimming at the junction amounts to 2 bases on V and 4 bases on J, and the germline ends lie 14 bases apart. As encoded in the germline V gene (reference sequence), CDR1 is LGHDT while CDR2 is YNNKEL. The CDR3 sequence holds 15 residues, the cysteine and phenylalanine included. Only the CDR3 portion is preserved as DNA: 45 bases, with reading frame beginning at the first base. As to this clone: Its binding antigen is unknown. No base quality values were provided; no much bigger clone lies one nucleotide off.

The sample comprised peripheral blood. This receptor was taken from a woman between 70 and 85 years old with COVID-19, enrolled during active disease. The rearranged segments are TRBV3-1 (or the pseudogene TRBV3-2) and TRBJ1-2; the D region possibly corresponds to TRBD1 (5 bases align). The DNA sequence reads TGTGCCAGCAGCCAAACAGGCCCCCATCCCTATGGCTACACCTTC. Translated, it gives CASSQTGPHPYGYTF.